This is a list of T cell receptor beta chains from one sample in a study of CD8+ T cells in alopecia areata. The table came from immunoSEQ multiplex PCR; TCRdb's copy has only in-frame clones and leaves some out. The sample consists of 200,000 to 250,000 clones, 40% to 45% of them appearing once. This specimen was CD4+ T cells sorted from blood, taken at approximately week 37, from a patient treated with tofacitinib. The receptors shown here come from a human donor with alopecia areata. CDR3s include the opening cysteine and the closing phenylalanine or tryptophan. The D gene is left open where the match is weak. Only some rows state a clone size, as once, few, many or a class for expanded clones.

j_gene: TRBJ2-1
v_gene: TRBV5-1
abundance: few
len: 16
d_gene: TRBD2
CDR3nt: TGCGCCAGCAGCTCTGGCGGTACTAGCGGGAGTAAGGAGCAGTTCTTC
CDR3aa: CASSSGGTSGSKEQFF

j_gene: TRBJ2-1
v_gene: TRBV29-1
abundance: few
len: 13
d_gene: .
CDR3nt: TGCAGCGTTGGAGCATACTCCTACAATGAGCAGTTCTTC
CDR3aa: CSVGAYSYNEQFF

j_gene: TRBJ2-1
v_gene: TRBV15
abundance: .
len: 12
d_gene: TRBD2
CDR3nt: TGTGCCATTCAGCGGGAGGCGGATGAGCAGTTCTTC
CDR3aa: CAIQREADEQFF

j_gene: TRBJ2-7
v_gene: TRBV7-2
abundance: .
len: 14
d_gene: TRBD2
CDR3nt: TGTGCCAGCAGCCTAGCGGGAGGCCTCTACGAGCAGTACTTC
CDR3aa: CASSLAGGLYEQYF

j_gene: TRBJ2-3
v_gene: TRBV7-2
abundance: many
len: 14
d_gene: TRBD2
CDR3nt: TGTGCCAGCAGCTTAAGACTAGCGGGAGGAGCGCAGTATTTT
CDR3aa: CASSLRLAGGAQYF

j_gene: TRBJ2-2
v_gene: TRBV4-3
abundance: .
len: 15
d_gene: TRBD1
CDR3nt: TGCGCCAGCAGCCGAACTCAGGGGGCGACCGGGGAGCTGTTTTTT
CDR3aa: CASSRTQGATGELFF

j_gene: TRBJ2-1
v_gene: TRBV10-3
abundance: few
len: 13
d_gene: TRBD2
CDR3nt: TGTGCCATCAGTGGGGGACTAGCGGGAGTGGGGTTCTTC
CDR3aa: CAISGGLAGVGFF

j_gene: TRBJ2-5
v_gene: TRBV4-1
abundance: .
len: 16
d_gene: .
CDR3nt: TGCGCCAGCAGCCCTGCTTGGGCGGGGAACAAAGAGACCCAGTACTTC
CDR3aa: CASSPAWAGNKETQYF

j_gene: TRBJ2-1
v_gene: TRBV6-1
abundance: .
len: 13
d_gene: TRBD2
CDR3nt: TGTGCCACCAGGACTAGCGGGAGACACGAGCAGTTCTTC
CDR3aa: CATRTSGRHEQFF

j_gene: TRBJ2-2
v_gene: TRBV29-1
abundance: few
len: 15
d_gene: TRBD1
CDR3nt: TGCAGCTCCCGTAGTGGGACAGGGAACACCGGGGAGCTGTTTTTT
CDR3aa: CSSRSGTGNTGELFF

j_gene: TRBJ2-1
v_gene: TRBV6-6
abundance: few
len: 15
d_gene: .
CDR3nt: TGTGCCAGCAGTTACACGCGGGACCGAGGCAATGAGCAGTTCTTC
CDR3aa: CASSYTRDRGNEQFF

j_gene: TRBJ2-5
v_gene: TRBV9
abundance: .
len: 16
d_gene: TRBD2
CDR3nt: TGTGCCAGCAGCGTAGGAGCGGGAGGCCCGAAAGAGACCCAGTACTTC
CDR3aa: CASSVGAGGPKETQYF

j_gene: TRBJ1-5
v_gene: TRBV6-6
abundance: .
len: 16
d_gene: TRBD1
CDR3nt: TGTGCCAGCACTAACGGGGAGGGGGCTATTAGTCAGCCCCAGCATTTT
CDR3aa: CASTNGEGAISQPQHF

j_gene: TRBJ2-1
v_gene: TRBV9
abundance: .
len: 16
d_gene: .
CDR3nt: TGTGCCAGCAGCGCCCAGACCGATTACTCCTACAATGAGCAGTTCTTC
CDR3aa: CASSAQTDYSYNEQFF

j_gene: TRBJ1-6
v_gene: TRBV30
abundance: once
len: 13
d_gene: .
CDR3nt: TGTGCCTGGAGGGTTGGATATAATTCACCCCTCCACTTT
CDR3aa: CAWRVGYNSPLHF

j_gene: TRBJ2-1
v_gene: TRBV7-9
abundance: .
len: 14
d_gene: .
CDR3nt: TGTGCCAGCAGCCACCCTGGCTCCTACAATGAGCAGTTCTTC
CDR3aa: CASSHPGSYNEQFF

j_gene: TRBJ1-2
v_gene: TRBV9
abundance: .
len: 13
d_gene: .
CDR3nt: TGTGCCAGCAGCGTAGCGGAAATTGATGGCTACACCTTC
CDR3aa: CASSVAEIDGYTF

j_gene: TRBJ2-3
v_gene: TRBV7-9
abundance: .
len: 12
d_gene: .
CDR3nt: TGTGCCAGCAGCTTAGCGGGCCCTTCGCAGTATTTT
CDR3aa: CASSLAGPSQYF

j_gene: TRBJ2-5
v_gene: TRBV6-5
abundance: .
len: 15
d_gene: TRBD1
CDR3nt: TGTGCCAGCAGCCGCGGGACAGGGAGAGGGGAGACCCAGTACTTC
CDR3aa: CASSRGTGRGETQYF

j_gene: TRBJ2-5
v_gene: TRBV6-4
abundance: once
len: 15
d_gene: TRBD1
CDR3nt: TGTGCCAGCAGTTTGGACAGGGGAGGCCAAGAGACCCAGTACTTC
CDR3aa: CASSLDRGGQETQYF

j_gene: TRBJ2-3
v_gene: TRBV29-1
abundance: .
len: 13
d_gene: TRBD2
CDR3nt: TGCAGCGTGTCGGGGCGGGAGGGAGATACGCAGTATTTT
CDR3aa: CSVSGREGDTQYF

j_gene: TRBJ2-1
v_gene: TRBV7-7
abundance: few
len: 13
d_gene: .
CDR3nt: TGTGCTAGCAGTCCTACCCAAAACAATGAGCAGTTCTTC
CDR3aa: CASSPTQNNEQFF

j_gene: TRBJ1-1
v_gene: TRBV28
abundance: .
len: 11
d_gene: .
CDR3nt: TGTGCCAGTTCACGGGTCACTGAAGCTTTCTTT
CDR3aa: CASSRVTEAFF

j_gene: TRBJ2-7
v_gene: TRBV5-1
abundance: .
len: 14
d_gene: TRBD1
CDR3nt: TGCGCCAGCAGCTCTGGGACAGTGAGCCACGAGCAGTACTTC
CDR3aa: CASSSGTVSHEQYF

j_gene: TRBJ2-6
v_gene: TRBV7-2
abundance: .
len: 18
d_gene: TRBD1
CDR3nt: TGTGCCAGCAGCTTATTGGGACAGGGCTCTGGGGGGGCCAACGTCCTGACTTTC
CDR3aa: CASSLLGQGSGGANVLTF

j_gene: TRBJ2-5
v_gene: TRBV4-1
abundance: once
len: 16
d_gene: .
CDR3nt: TGCGCCAGCAGCCAAGGTGTAGCGGCGGGTCGGGAGACCCAGTACTTC
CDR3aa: CASSQGVAAGRETQYF

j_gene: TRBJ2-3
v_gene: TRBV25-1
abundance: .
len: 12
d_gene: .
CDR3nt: TGTGCCAGCAGTGGACCTGGTCATACGCAGTATTTT
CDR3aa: CASSGPGHTQYF

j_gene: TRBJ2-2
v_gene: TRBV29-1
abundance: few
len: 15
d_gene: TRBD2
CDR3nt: TGCAGCGTTGATAGCGGGAGGGTGAACACCGGGGAGCTGTTTTTT
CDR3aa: CSVDSGRVNTGELFF

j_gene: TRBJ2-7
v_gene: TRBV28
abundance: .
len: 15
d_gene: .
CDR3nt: TGTGCCACAGGGCCCGGAGCGCGGTTTACCTACGAGCAGTACTTC
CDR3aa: CATGPGARFTYEQYF

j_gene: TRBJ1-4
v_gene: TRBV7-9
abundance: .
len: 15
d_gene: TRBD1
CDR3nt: TGTGCCAGCAGCGTGAGACAGGGTCAGGATGAAAAACTGTTTTTT
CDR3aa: CASSVRQGQDEKLFF

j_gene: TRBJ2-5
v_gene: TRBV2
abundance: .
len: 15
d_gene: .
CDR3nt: TGTGCCAGCAGCCTTGTCGGGGGACCCCAAGAGACCCAGTACTTC
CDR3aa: CASSLVGGPQETQYF

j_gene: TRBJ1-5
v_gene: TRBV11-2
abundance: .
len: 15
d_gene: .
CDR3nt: TGTGCCAGCAGCTACGACGGAAAGAGCAATCAGCCCCAGCATTTT
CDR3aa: CASSYDGKSNQPQHF

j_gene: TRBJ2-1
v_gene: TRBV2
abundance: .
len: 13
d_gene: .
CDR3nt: TGTGCCAGCAGTGAAGCGCGGAAGGGTGAGCAGTTCTTC
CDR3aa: CASSEARKGEQFF

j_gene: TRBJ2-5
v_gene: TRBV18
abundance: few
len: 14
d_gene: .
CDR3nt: TGTGCCAGCTCAGACGGGAAACTCCAGGGTCCCCAGTACTTC
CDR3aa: CASSDGKLQGPQYF

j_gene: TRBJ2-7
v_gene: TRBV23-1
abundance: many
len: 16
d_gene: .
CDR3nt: TGCGCCAGCAGTCTTCAGGTCCTCCCTTTTCCCTACGAGCAGTACTTC
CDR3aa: CASSLQVLPFPYEQYF

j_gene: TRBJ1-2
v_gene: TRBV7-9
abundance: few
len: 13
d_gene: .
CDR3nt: TGTGCCAGCAGCGAAAAGACAGCCTATGGCTACACCTTC
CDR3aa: CASSEKTAYGYTF

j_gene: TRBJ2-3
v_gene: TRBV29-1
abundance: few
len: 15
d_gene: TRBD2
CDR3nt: TGCAGCGTTGGGGCTAGCGGGAGAGGCCCAGATACGCAGTATTTT
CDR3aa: CSVGASGRGPDTQYF

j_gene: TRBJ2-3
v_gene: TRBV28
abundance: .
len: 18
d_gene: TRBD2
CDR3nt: TGTGCCAGCAGTTTATCCGGGACTAGCGGGACTAGCACAGATACGCAGTATTTT
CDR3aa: CASSLSGTSGTSTDTQYF

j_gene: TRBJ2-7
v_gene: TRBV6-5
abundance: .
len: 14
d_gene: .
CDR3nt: TGTGCCACGCGACCGGGACGCGTGCCTATCGAGCAGTACTTC
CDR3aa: CATRPGRVPIEQYF

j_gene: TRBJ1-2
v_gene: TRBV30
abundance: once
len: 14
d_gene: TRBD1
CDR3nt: TGTGCCTGGAGTGAAGGACAGGGTGACTATGGCTACACCTTC
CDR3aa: CAWSEGQGDYGYTF

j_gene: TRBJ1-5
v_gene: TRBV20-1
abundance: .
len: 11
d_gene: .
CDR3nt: TGCAGTGCTAGGGAGGATCAGCCCCAGCATTTT
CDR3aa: CSAREDQPQHF

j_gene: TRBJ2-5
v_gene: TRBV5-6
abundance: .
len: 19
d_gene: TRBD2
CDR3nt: TGTGCCAGCAGCTTGGGCCCCCCCGGACGTAGCGGGAGAGGAGAGACCCAGTACTTC
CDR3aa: CASSLGPPGRSGRGETQYF

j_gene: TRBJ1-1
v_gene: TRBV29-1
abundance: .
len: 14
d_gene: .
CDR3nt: TGCAGCGTTGATTCTGCAGGGCTGAACACTGAAGCTTTCTTT
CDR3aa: CSVDSAGLNTEAFF

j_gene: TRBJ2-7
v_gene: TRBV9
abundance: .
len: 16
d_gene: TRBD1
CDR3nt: TGTGCCAGCAGCGTAGATCCGACAGGGGTTTCCTACGAGCAGTACTTC
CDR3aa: CASSVDPTGVSYEQYF

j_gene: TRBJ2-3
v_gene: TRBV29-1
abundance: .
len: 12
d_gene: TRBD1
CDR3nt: TGCAGCGTTGATTCACCGGGACAGGCGCAGTATTTT
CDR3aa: CSVDSPGQAQYF

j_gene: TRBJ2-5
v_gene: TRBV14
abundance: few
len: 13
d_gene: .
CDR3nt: TGTGCCAGCAGCCAAGACAGTTACGTGACCCAGTACTTC
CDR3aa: CASSQDSYVTQYF

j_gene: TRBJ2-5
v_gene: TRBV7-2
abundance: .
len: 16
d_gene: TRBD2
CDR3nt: TGTGCCAGCAGCCACGGGAATGCGGGAGCGCAAGAGACCCAGTACTTC
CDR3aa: CASSHGNAGAQETQYF

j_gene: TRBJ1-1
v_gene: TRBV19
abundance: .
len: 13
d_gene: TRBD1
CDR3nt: TGTGCCAGTAGTCTCCAGGGGGTTACTGAAGCTTTCTTT
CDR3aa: CASSLQGVTEAFF

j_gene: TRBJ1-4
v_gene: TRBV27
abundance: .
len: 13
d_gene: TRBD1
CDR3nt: TGTGCCAGCGGACAGGGGGCGCTTGGAAAACTGTTTTTT
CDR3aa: CASGQGALGKLFF

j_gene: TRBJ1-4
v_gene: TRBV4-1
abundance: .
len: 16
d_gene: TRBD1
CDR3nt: TGCGCCAGCAGCCGAAAAGTGGGACAGGGAGGGGAAAAACTGTTTTTT
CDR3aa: CASSRKVGQGGEKLFF